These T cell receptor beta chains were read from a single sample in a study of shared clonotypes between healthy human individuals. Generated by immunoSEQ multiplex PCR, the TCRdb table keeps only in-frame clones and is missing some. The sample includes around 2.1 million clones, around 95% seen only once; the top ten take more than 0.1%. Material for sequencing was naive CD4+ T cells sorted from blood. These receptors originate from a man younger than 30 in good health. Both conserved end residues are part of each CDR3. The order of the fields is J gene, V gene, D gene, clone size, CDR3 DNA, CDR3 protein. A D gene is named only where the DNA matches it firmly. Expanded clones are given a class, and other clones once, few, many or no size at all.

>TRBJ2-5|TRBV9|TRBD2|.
TGTGCCAGCAGCCCCCGGGGGGGTAGCGGGAAGGCGGCGACCCAGTACTTC
CASSPRGGSGKAATQYF
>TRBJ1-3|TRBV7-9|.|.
TGTGCCAGCAGCTTGCAGTCTGGAAACACCATATATTTT
CASSLQSGNTIYF
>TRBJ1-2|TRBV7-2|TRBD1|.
TGTGCCAGCAGCCAATTCGGACAGGTTGTCGGCTACACCTTC
CASSQFGQVVGYTF
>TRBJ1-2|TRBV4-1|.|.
TGCGCCAGCAGCCAAGGCGACTACAGGAAGAACTATGGCTACACCTTC
CASSQGDYRKNYGYTF
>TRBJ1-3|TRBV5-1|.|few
TGCGCCAGCAGCTTGGACGGGCTTTCCAGAGATACCATATATTTT
CASSLDGLSRDTIYF
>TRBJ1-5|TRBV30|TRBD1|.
TGTGCCTGGAGGGACAGGGATCAGCCCCAGCATTTT
CAWRDRDQPQHF
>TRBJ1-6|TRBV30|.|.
TGTGCCTGGAGTGCCCCCAATTCACCCCTCCACTTT
CAWSAPNSPLHF
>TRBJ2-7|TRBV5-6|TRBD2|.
TGTGCCAGCAGCCCGACTAGCGGCTACGAGCAGTACTTC
CASSPTSGYEQYF
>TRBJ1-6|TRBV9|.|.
TGTGCCAGCAGCCCATTCGAGGCCTGGGGGGACTCACCCCTCCACTTT
CASSPFEAWGDSPLHF
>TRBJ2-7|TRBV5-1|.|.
TGCGCCAGCTCCTCGGGGGACGAGCAGTACTTC
CASSSGDEQYF
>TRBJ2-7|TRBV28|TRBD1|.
TGTGCCAGCATGGACAGGGCCTACGAGCAGTACTTC
CASMDRAYEQYF
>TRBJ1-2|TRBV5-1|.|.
TGCGCCAGTGGAGTCGAACAGGGAATCTATGGCTACACCTTC
CASGVEQGIYGYTF
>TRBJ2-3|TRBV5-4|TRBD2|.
TGTGCCAGCAGCTCCCCCGGGACTAGCGGGGGGGCGGCCTTT
CASSSPGTSGGAAF
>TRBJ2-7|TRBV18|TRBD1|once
TGTGCCAGCTCACCAGGTGTAGGGGACAGGGATACCTACGAGCAGTACTTC
CASSPGVGDRDTYEQYF
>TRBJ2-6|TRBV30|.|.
TGTGCCTGGAGTGTACTTGGCTCCGGGGCCAACGTCCTGACTTTC
CAWSVLGSGANVLTF
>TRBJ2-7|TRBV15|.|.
TGTGCCACCAGCAGAGATCTTGTAGGATACGAGCAGTACTTC
CATSRDLVGYEQYF
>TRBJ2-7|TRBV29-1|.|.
TGCAGCGTCAGGACTACATTAACCTACGAGCAGTACTTC
CSVRTTLTYEQYF
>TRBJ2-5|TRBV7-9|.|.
TGTGCCAGCAGCTTAGCGTTTGTGGCAGAGACCCAGTACTTC
CASSLAFVAETQYF
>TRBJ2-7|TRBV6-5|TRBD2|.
TGTGCCAGCAGCCGAGGGACTAGCGGGAGTCGCGAGCAGTACTTC
CASSRGTSGSREQYF
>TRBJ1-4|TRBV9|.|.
TGTGCCAGCAGCCTCCTCGATACGGCAAAACTGTTTTTT
CASSLLDTAKLFF
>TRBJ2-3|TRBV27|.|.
TGTGCCAGCGGTAGGACGGATACGCAGTATTTT
CASGRTDTQYF
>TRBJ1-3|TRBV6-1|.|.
TGTGCCAGCAGTGGACAGTTAAGCTCTGGAAACACCATATATTTT
CASSGQLSSGNTIYF
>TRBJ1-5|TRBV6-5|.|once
TGTGCCAGCAGTTACGGCAGGGAGGGCAATCAGCCCCAGCATTTT
CASSYGREGNQPQHF
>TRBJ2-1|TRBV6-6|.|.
TGTGCCAGCACCTCAGGGAATGAGCAGTTCTTC
CASTSGNEQFF
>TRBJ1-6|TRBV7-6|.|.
TGTGCCAGCAGTCGGGGCCAGGGGAGGAATAATTCACCCCTCCACTTT
CASSRGQGRNNSPLHF
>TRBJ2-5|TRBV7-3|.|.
TGTGCCAGCAGCTCCGGGGGGCCGGGAGAGACCCAGTACTTC
CASSSGGPGETQYF
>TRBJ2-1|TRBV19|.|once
TGTGCCAGTAGTAATCCAGCGGCAATAAGCTCCTACAATGAGCAGTTCTTC
CASSNPAAISSYNEQFF
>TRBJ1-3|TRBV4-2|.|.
TGTGCCAGCAGCCGACAGGTTTTGCCTGGAAACACCATATATTTT
CASSRQVLPGNTIYF
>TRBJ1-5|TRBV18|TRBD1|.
TGTGCCAGCTCACCAGGGGGACAGCAGCCCCAGCATTTT
CASSPGGQQPQHF
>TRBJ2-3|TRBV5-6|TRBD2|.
TGTGCCAGCAGCTCGACCATTACCGGGACTAGCGGGATAGAAGATACGCAGTATTTT
CASSSTITGTSGIEDTQYF
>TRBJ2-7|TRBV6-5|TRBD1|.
TGTGCCAGCAGAAGGACAGGAGGCGAGCAGTACTTC
CASRRTGGEQYF
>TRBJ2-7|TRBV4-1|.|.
TGCGCCAGCAGCCAAGAGGCCCTCTACGAGCAGTACTTC
CASSQEALYEQYF
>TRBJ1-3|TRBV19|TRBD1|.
TGTGCCAGTACCCGGACGGACAGGGGGGGAAACACCATATATTTT
CASTRTDRGGNTIYF
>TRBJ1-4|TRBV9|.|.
TGTGCCAGCAGCGCGCAGACGAGGGATGAAAAACTGTTTTTT
CASSAQTRDEKLFF
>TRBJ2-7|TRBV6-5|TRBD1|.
TGTGCCAGCAGATGGGGACAGTCAGACTACGAGCAGTACTTC
CASRWGQSDYEQYF
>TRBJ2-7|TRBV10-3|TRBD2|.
TGTGCCATCAGCAGCAAAGGACTAGCGGGAGACAATTGGGCCTCCTACGAGCAGTACTTC
CAISSKGLAGDNWASYEQYF
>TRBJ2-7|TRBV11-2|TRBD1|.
TGTGCCAGCAGCTTAGGGGGACAGGGCAAGAAAAACGAGCAGTACTTC
CASSLGGQGKKNEQYF
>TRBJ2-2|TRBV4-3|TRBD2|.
TGCGCCAGCAGCCAAGATGGCGGGGGGAGAACGAACACCGGGGAGCTGTTTTTT
CASSQDGGGRTNTGELFF
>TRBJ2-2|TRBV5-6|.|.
TGTGCCAGCTCATACATAGCTCTCGGGGAGCTGTTTTTT
CASSYIALGELFF
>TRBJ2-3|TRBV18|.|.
TGTGCCAGCTCCCCACCGACCCACACAGATACGCAGTATTTT
CASSPPTHTDTQYF
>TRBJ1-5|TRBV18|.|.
TGTGCCAGCTCACGGAGGGGGAGAAATAGCAATCAGCCCCAGCATTTT
CASSRRGRNSNQPQHF
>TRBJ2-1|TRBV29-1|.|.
TGCAGCGTTGACTCGGATACCCCCCGCTACAATGAGCAGTTCTTC
CSVDSDTPRYNEQFF
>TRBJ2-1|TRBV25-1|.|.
TGTGCCAGCAGTGAATCGATGACTATAGGCGAGCAGTTCTTC
CASSESMTIGEQFF
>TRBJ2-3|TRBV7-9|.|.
TGTGCCAGCAGCACACACAGGTTAAGCACAGATACGCAGTATTTT
CASSTHRLSTDTQYF
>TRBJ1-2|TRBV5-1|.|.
TGCGCCAGCAGCTTGGTCCCAGGGCCCTATGGCTACACCTTC
CASSLVPGPYGYTF
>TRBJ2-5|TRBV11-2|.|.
TGTGCCAGCAGCTTTCTAAGGGCCGGGACTGGGACCCAGTACTTC
CASSFLRAGTGTQYF